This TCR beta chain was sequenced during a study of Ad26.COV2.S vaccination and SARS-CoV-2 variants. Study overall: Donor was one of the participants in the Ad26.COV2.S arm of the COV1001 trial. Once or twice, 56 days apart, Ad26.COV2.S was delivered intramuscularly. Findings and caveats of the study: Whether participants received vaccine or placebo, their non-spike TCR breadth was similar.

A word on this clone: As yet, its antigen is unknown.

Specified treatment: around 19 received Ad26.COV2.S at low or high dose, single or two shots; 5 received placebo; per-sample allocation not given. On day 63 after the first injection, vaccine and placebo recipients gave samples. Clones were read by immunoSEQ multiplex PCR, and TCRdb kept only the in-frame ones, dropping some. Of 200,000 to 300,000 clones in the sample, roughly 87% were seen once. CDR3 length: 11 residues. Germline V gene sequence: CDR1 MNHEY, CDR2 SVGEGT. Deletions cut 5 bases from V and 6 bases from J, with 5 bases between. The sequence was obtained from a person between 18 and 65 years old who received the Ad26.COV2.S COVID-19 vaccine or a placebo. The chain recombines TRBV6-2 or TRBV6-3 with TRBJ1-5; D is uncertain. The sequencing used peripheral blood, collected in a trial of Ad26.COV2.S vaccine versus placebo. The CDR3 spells CASSQGQPQHF. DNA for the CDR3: TGTGCCAGCAGTCAAGGTCAGCCCCAGCATTTT.